The sequence of this T cell receptor beta chain was determined in a study of T cells in Graves' hyperthyroidism and ophthalmopathy. Germline V CDR1 and CDR2: LNHDA, SQIVND (reference sequence). The CDR3 totals 14 residues. The V and J ends lost 7 bases and 5 bases respectively, with 15 bases between them. Source material for PBMCs was about 10 ml fresh peripheral blood. RNA transcripts served as the template for amplifying TCR beta CDR3 regions. Carried out on the TCR CDR3, a first-round RT-PCR used the HTBI primer set. TCRdb recomputed calls from the multiplex PCR reads with MiXCR, one row per CDR3 protein. The table shows under 350,000 distinct CDR3 sequences, with 15% to 20% occurring only once.

The sample consisted of blood. The chain carries TRBV19 and TRBJ1-3, with D possibly TRBD1 on 5 matching bases. The receptor's source is a woman aged 50 to 65 with Graves' hyperthyroidism. CDR3 amino acids: CASTQGGRRNTIYF. For the CDR3, the DNA is TGTGCCAGTACCCAGGGAGGGCGGAGAAACACCATATATTTT.